The next 10 T cell receptor beta chains were all read from a single sample in a study of blood T cell repertoires in COVID-19. Generated by immunoSEQ multiplex PCR, the TCRdb table keeps only in-frame clones and is missing some. Altogether fewer than 300,000 clones are present, 80% to 95% being singletons, with the ten largest covering 0.95% to 1.3%. The material sequenced was PBMCs or T cells enriched from blood (not recorded which). Source of these receptors: a woman younger than 45 who had recovered from COVID-19.

The chain couples TRBV27 to TRBJ2-3, with 7 bases lining up with TRBD2. Germline V CDR1 and CDR2: MNHEY, SMNVEV (reference sequence). The junction had 2 bases not matched to a gene; V was cut back by 3 bases and J by 2 bases. This CDR3 has 14 residues. The CDR3 region is CASSFRGDTDTQYF. The CDR3 nucleotides read TGTGCCAGCAGTTTTCGGGGGGACACAGATACGCAGTATTTT.

This clone was counted only a few times. The chain is built from TRBV9 and TRBJ2-1; 7 bases map to TRBD1. The germline CDR1 and CDR2 sequences are SGDLS and YYNGEE. V was pared by 0 bases and J by 15 bases, with 3 bases of the junction left unmatched. The CDR3 covers 11 residues. CDR3 nucleotide sequence: TGTGCCAGCAGCGTAGGAGGGGGCTTGTTCTTC. Protein product: CASSVGGGLFF.

The chain links TRBV7-2 to TRBJ1-3, with 7 bases that match TRBD1. J gave up 0 bases and V 7 bases, and 12 bases lay outside the gene matches. Per the germline V gene, CDR1 is SGHTA and CDR2 is FQGNSA. The CDR3 totals 17 residues. The CDR3 spells CASTQRRGLNSGNTIYF. The CDR3 bases are TGTGCCAGCACCCAGCGTAGGGGGCTAAACTCTGGAAACACCATATATTTT.

The chain links TRBV12-3 or TRBV12-4 to TRBJ2-3; D remains ambiguous. The CDR3 totals 12 residues. The V end was cut by 5 bases, the J end by 6 bases, with 9 bases between. The CDR3 DNA reads as TGTGCCAGCAGTCTTTATTCGGATACGCAGTATTTT. This gives the protein CASSLYSDTQYF.

The rearrangement uses TRBV2 and TRBJ2-2, with D perhaps TRBD1 (6 bases). Trimming stripped 5 bases from V and 2 bases from J, with 12 bases between. Germline values: CDR1 SNHLY, CDR2 FYNNEI. The CDR3 has 15 amino acids. Here the CDR3 DNA reads TGTGCCAGCAGTTACGGGACACCAAACACCGGGGAGCTGTTTTTT. It is translated as CASSYGTPNTGELFF.

J is TRBJ2-7 and V is TRBV10-2; TRBD1 agrees at 7 bases. The length of the CDR3 is 13 residues. CDR1 and CDR2 (germline): WSHSY, SAAADI. The V gene end was trimmed by 7 bases and the J gene end by 1 base; junction bases not matched to a gene: 4. In DNA, the CDR3 is TGCGCCAGCATCTCGGACAGGTCCTACGAGCAGTACTTC. Protein sequence: CASISDRSYEQYF.

This clone was recorded once. This chain uses TRBV12-3 or TRBV12-4 with TRBJ1-2, with D perhaps TRBD1 (6 bases). The CDR3 runs to 13 residues. Trimming left V 4 bases short and J 4 bases short, with 10 bases between. CDR3 DNA: TGTGCCAGCAGTTCACAGGGTTTCTATGGCTACACCTTC. Residues: CASSSQGFYGYTF.

This chain connects TRBV24-1 to TRBJ1-2; D is unresolved. Germline CDR1 and CDR2: KGHDR and SFDVKD. The CDR3 has 11 residues. With 4 bases removed from V and 4 bases from J, the gap between germline ends came to 3 bases. CDR3 DNA: TGTGCCACCAGTGACAGCTATGGCTACACCTTC. Its translation is CATSDSYGYTF.

The CDR3 protein is CASSKRREGRLETQYF. DNA for the CDR3: TGTGCCAGCAGCAAGAGGCGGGAGGGCCGCTTAGAGACCCAGTACTTC. V gene TRBV9 combines with J gene TRBJ2-5; TRBD2 matches at 9 bases. The germline V gene encodes CDR1 SGDLS and CDR2 YYNGEE. J was trimmed by 4 bases and V by 4 bases; bases with no gene match: 11. The CDR3 consists of 16 residues. Drawing the rest from reference TRBV9 and TRBJ2-5, the complete variable domain is DSGVTQTPKHLITATGQRVTLRCSPRSGDLSVYWYQQSLDQGLQFLIQYYNGEERAKGNILERFSAQQFPDLHSELNLSSLELGDSALYFCASSKRREGRLETQYFGPGTRLLVL.

V gene TRBV27 combines with J gene TRBJ1-4; possibly TRBD1 for D (6 bases). CDR3 length equals 13 residues. Germline loops: CDR1 MNHEY, CDR2 SMNVEV (reference sequence). The ends were cut back, 3 bases at V and 8 bases at J, with 10 bases in the middle. The DNA for the CDR3 is TGTGCCAGCAGTTTTCTGACAGGCGAAAAACTGTTTTTT. It yields the protein CASSFLTGEKLFF.